These 2 T cell receptor beta chains came from one sample sequenced in a study of T cells after yellow fever vaccination (dated by TCRdb to the late 2010s). What this sample's treatment or condition label stands for: live attenuated yellow fever vaccine strain. Library preparation employed 5' RACE. Sequencing took place on an Illumina NovaSeq 6000. TCRdb applied fastp at Q25 and MiXCR to the public reads, then kept only in-frame beta chains. Records with the same CDR3 protein are collapsed into one entry carrying the most frequent genes and DNA. The table for this sample lists about 310,000 distinct CDR3 sequences; 3.6% of them were counted only once. Around 22% of the sample goes to the ten largest clones. Here the sequenced sample was PBMCs, taken on the day of the yellow fever booster vaccination. Receptors originate from a man aged 18 to 29 who received the YFV17D yellow fever vaccine.

This rearrangement joins TRBV4-3 to TRBJ2-6; possible D gene TRBD2, 6 bases. Per germline, CDR1 LGHNA and CDR2 YSLEER. Trimming took off 2 bases at V and 0 bases at J, with 14 bases between the two ends. This CDR3 contains 18 residues. Here the CDR3 DNA reads TGCGCCAGCAGCCAATCCAGGGACTGGATCTCTGGGGCCAACGTCCTGACTTTC. Translated, it gives CASSQSRDWISGANVLTF.

This chain uses TRBV29-1 with TRBJ2-7; D is unresolved. The CDR3 length is 11 residues. V lost 4 bases, J lost 2 bases, and 6 bases lay in between. Per the germline V gene, CDR1 is SQVTM and CDR2 is ANQGSEA. CDR3 protein: CSVVEAYEQYV. As DNA, the CDR3 is TGCAGCGTTGTGGAAGCCTACGAGCAGTACGTC.